This T cell receptor beta chain stems from a study of beta chain features in type 1 diabetes. General study findings and limits: Moderate but significant shortening of TCRB CDR3s was recorded in all four CD4+ subsets from Type 1 diabetes patients. With patients and controls alike, PCR might favor shorter templates to an equal degree.

In this sample, this clone turned up a few times. Antigen: not known. Every single donor gave one heparinised blood draw, and these averaged about 116 mL. cDNA synthesis used the whole RNA isolate, giving expressed TCRB sequences. The assay was immunoSEQ multiplex PCR, and TCRdb's table has in-frame clones only and misses some. The top ten clones hold 0.03% to 0.04% of a sample with about 710,000 clones, more than 12% of them seen once. V was trimmed by 0 bases and J by 6 bases, leaving 7 bases between them. CDR3 size: 14 residues. Germline V gene lookup returns CDR1 SGHRS and CDR2 YFSETQ. Sequenced sample: naive CD4+ T cells from blood. The TCR comes from a man between 18 and 29 years old with type 1 diabetes. The chain has TRBV5-1 and TRBJ2-6; no firm D call. The CDR3 loop reads CASSLGDPANVLTF. CDR3 sequence (DNA): TGCGCCAGCAGCTTGGGGGATCCGGCCAACGTCCTGACTTTC.